Described below is a single TCR beta chain sequence and its context. These data originate in a study of blood T cell repertoires in COVID-19. About the study: COVID-19 samples, acute and convalescent, were from the United States, Italy and Spain.

Germline loops: CDR1 SGHNT, CDR2 YENEEA. The CDR3 covers 14 residues. Trimming took 4 bases from V and 5 from J; bases not matched to a gene: 6. Repertoires were generated with immunoSEQ multiplex PCR, while TCRdb's copy carries only in-frame clones and drops some. This sample has about 67,000 clones, with about 89% found just once. V usage is TRBV11-3 and J usage is TRBJ2-7, with 9 bases matching TRBD1. The receptor was isolated from a man aged 45-65 years with active COVID-19. Material: peripheral blood. CDR3 amino acids: CASSSGQGSHEQYF. As DNA, the CDR3 is TGTGCCAGCAGCTCGGGACAGGGTTCCCACGAGCAGTACTTC.